Each of the 3 T cell receptor beta chains below was sequenced from the same sample in a study of CD8 T cells in Susac syndrome. Random-hexamer reverse transcription was applied to about 0.45 to 1 ug RNA. One entry per CDR3 protein, called by TCRdb with MiXCR from the immunoSEQ multiplex PCR reads. This repertoire shows about 89,000 distinct CDR3 sequences, approximately 92% found once; its top ten account for roughly 0.32%. The sequencing input was CD8+ T cells from PBMCs. The origin of the receptors is a human donor in good health.

The chain recombines TRBV20-1 with TRBJ2-1, with 12 bases lining up with TRBD2. After removal of 4 bases from V and 11 bases from J, the junction contained 6 bases not matched to a gene. This CDR3 is built from 13 residues. Germline CDR1 is DFQATT and CDR2 is SNEGSKA (reference sequence). CDR3 residues: CSATRLAGDKQFF. CDR3 in DNA: TGCAGTGCTACACGACTAGCGGGGGACAAGCAGTTCTTC.

This clonotype has just one count. CDR3 coding DNA: TGTGCCAGTAGTATAGAAGGCGGCTACGAGCAGTACTTC. Amino acids: CASSIEGGYEQYF. The genes are TRBV19 and TRBJ2-7; D not resolved. The CDR3 covers 13 residues. V shed 0 bases and J shed 3 bases, with 6 bases lying between them. Germline-derived CDR1 and CDR2 are LNHDA and SQIVND (reference sequence).

CDR3 sequence reads: CASSLDRGTGNTIYF. For the CDR3, the DNA is TGCGCCAGCAGCTTGGACAGGGGGACTGGAAACACCATATATTTT. The chain has TRBV5-1 and TRBJ1-3; 8 nucleotides match TRBD1. The CDR3 covers 15 residues. V was clipped by 0 bases and J by 2 bases; unmatched bases: 1. Per the germline V gene, CDR1 is SGHRS and CDR2 is YFSETQ.